Following are 32 T cell receptor beta chains from one sample sequenced in a study of blood T cell repertoires in COVID-19. The data were produced by immunoSEQ multiplex PCR, yet TCRdb's version contains in-frame clones alone and is incomplete. The sample consists of around 94,000 clones, roughly 87% of them appearing once. The sequenced material came from peripheral blood. Receptors originate from a man aged 45 to 65 with active COVID-19.

The chain joins TRBV7-8 to TRBJ2-7; tentatively, D is TRBD2 (6 bases). This CDR3 contains 15 residues. With 0 bases removed from V and 6 bases from J, the gap between germline ends came to 15 bases. Germline CDR1 reads SGHVS; CDR2 reads FQNEAQ. The CDR3 here is CASSLASLATPEQYF. Here the CDR3 DNA reads TGTGCCAGCAGCTTAGCGTCACTAGCTACCCCCGAGCAGTACTTC.

The V gene is TRBV5-1, the J gene TRBJ1-2, with 12 bases aligning to TRBD1. V shed 8 bases, J shed 4 bases, and the junction held 15 bases outside the gene matches. Germline CDR1 reads SGHRS; CDR2 reads YFSETQ. The CDR3 spans 17 residues. The CDR3 here is CASQTLPGQGASYGYTF. The DNA of the CDR3 is TGCGCCAGTCAGACCCTACCGGGACAGGGGGCCTCCTATGGCTACACCTTC.

The chain employs TRBV18 and TRBJ1-4; D possibly corresponds to TRBD1 (5 bases). The CDR3 sequence is 15 residues long. Germline loops: CDR1 KGHSH, CDR2 LQKENI. Trimming left V 4 bases short and J 5 bases short, with 14 bases between. CDR3 sequence: CASSLGGSGNEKLFF. CDR3 nucleotides: TGTGCCAGCTCACTCGGGGGTAGTGGAAATGAAAAACTGTTTTTT.

This chain links TRBV6-6 with TRBJ1-2; maybe TRBD1 (5 bases). This CDR3 region has 11 residues. V lost 4 bases to trimming and J lost 6 bases, with 6 bases between them. CDR1 and CDR2 from the germline V gene are MNHNY and SVGAGI (reference sequence). CDR3 protein: CASSFRDGYTF. CDR3 bases: TGTGCCAGCAGTTTCAGGGATGGCTACACCTTC.

V is TRBV10-3 and J is TRBJ2-3; perhaps TRBD2 as D (6 bases). V was trimmed by 10 bases and J by 2 bases, leaving 10 bases between them. Germline assignment: CDR1 ENHRY and CDR2 SYGVKD. The CDR3 has 12 amino acids. The DNA of the CDR3 is TGTGCCACCGGGACTCTCACAGATACGCAGTATTTT. This codes for CATGTLTDTQYF.

The CDR3 region is CASSLGGGVREQFF. The CDR3 DNA reads as TGTGCCAGCAGCCTAGGAGGGGGCGTTCGGGAGCAGTTCTTC. V usage is TRBV7-9 and J usage is TRBJ2-1; possibly TRBD1 for D (7 bases). This CDR3 spans 14 amino acids. The germline CDR1 and CDR2 sequences are SEHNR and FQNEAQ (reference sequence). Trimming took off 5 bases at V and 10 bases at J, with 18 bases between the two ends.

This clone was counted once. DNA for the CDR3: TGTGCCAGCAGCTTAGGCCTCACCGGGACAGCAGGCGGCTACACCTTC. Protein sequence: CASSLGLTGTAGGYTF. V is TRBV7-2 and J is TRBJ1-2, with TRBD1 identical over 7 bases. The CDR3 sequence is 16 residues long. With V trimmed by 1 base and J by 8 bases, 13 bases remained unmatched. CDR1 is SGHTA and CDR2 is FQGNSA in the germline V gene.

The chain joins TRBV7-3 to TRBJ2-2; 7 nucleotides agree with TRBD1. The junction had 11 bases not matched to a gene; V was cut back by 5 bases and J by 5 bases. This CDR3 region has 16 residues. Germline assignment: CDR1 SGHTA and CDR2 FQGTGA. CDR3 sequence reads: CASSVRQGVGTGELFF. DNA for the CDR3: TGTGCCAGCAGCGTTAGACAGGGTGTGGGGACCGGGGAGCTGTTTTTT.

The rearrangement joins TRBV6-1 to TRBJ1-5; TRBD1 matches at 9 bases. Germline-derived CDR1 and CDR2 are MNHNS and SASEGT. V was clipped by 1 base and J by 6 bases; unmatched bases: 1. This CDR3 has 14 residues. DNA of the CDR3: TGTGCCAGCAGTGAAGGGACAGGGGTTCAGCCCCAGCATTTT. Its translation: CASSEGTGVQPQHF.

This chain joins TRBV7-2 and TRBJ1-2, with 12 bases that match TRBD1. Germline CDR1 and CDR2: SGHTA and FQGNSA. There are 16 residues in the CDR3. V lost 5 bases and J lost 6; bases outside the gene matches: 10. The CDR3 loop is CASSPSRDRGPDGYTF. In nucleotides, the CDR3 is TGTGCCAGCAGCCCGTCCCGGGACAGGGGGCCGGATGGCTACACCTTC.

CDR3 amino acids: CAISSNGGQGTDTQYF. The CDR3 DNA reads TGTGCCATCAGTTCCAACGGGGGACAGGGCACAGATACGCAGTATTTT. The J gene is TRBJ2-3, the V gene TRBV10-3, with 8 bases aligning to TRBD1. The germline CDR1 and CDR2 sequences are ENHRY and SYGVKD. Trimming cost V 5 bases and J 1 base; bases outside gene matches: 8. This CDR3 contains 16 residues.

This chain connects TRBV5-6 to TRBJ2-1; TRBD1 matches at 9 bases. The CDR3 contains 15 residues. V shed 4 bases, J shed 7 bases, and the junction held 9 bases outside the gene matches. From germline, CDR1 is SGHDT and CDR2 YYEEEE. The CDR3 DNA is TGTGCCAGCAGCACCGGACAGGGGAGAGGGAATGAGCAGTTCTTC. Encoded protein: CASSTGQGRGNEQFF.

The CDR3 spells CASRDDAGSGVAQPQHF. CDR3 DNA sequence: TGTGCCAGCAGAGACGATGCTGGATCAGGGGTCGCTCAGCCCCAGCATTTT. The V call is TRBV2, the J call TRBJ1-5; tentatively, D is TRBD1 (6 bases). This CDR3 spans 17 amino acids. V lost 6 bases and J 6 bases, leaving 24 bases between the germline ends. CDR1 and CDR2 from the germline V gene are SNHLY and FYNNEI.

This chain uses TRBV19 with TRBJ2-1; 8 bases match TRBD2. This CDR3 contains 14 residues. The ends lost 9 bases at V and 6 bases at J; junction bases unmatched: 10. Germline V CDR1 and CDR2: LNHDA, SQIVND (reference sequence). CDR3 nucleotides: TGTGCCAGCCGCACGGGGGGGGGAACCAATGAGCAGTTCTTC. Translated: CASRTGGGTNEQFF.

This clone showed up just once. V and J are TRBV7-3 and TRBJ2-3, with 8 bases fitting TRBD2. The CDR3 has 15 amino acids. Per germline, CDR1 SGHTA and CDR2 FQGTGA. J gave up 2 bases and V 5 bases, and 6 bases lay outside the gene matches. The CDR3 nucleotides are TGTGCCAGCAGCAAAAGCGGGGGCTACACAGATACGCAGTATTTT. Translated: CASSKSGGYTDTQYF.

The J gene is TRBJ1-1, the V gene TRBV30; D not certain. The CDR3 sequence is 12 residues long. The germline V and J ends were trimmed by 1 base and 0 bases, with 3 bases remaining between them. The germline gives CDR1 GTSNPN, CDR2 SVGIG (reference sequence). The CDR3 loop is CAWSGLNTEAFF. Here the CDR3 DNA reads TGTGCCTGGAGTGGGCTGAACACTGAAGCTTTCTTT.

V and J are TRBV11-3 and TRBJ2-2; 12 bases match TRBD2. The germline CDR1 and CDR2 sequences are SGHNT and YENEEA. The CDR3 totals 16 residues. V was clipped by 5 bases and J by 1 base; unmatched bases: 2. CDR3 sequence (DNA): TGTGCCAGCAGCCCGGGACTAGCGGGGAACACCGGGGAGCTGTTTTTT. Protein product: CASSPGLAGNTGELFF.

The J gene is TRBJ2-3, the V gene TRBV27, with 11 bases matching TRBD1. The CDR3 runs to 15 residues. J lost 4 bases, V lost 4 bases, and 4 bases had no gene match. Germline values: CDR1 MNHEY, CDR2 SMNVEV (reference sequence). This CDR3 is CASSWDRGFPDTQYF. DNA for the CDR3: TGTGCCAGCAGTTGGGACAGGGGGTTCCCAGATACGCAGTATTTT.

J is TRBJ1-4 and V is TRBV4-1; a weak D match, TRBD1 (5 bases). The germline V gene has CDR1 MGHRA and CDR2 YSYEKL. The V gene lost 4 bases and the J gene lost 8 bases, with 17 bases spanning the gap. The CDR3 loop spans 15 amino acids. CDR3 sequence reads: CASSRIDGPGEKLFF. The CDR3 DNA is TGCGCCAGCAGCCGCATAGACGGCCCAGGGGAAAAACTGTTTTTT.

The chain combines TRBV7-9 with TRBJ1-2; 8 bases match TRBD1. Germline V gene data show CDR1 as SEHNR and CDR2 as FQNEAQ (reference sequence). The CDR3 contains 14 residues. V gave up 9 bases and J gave up 0 bases; unmatched junction bases: 6. The CDR3 reads CASGQGSPNYGYTF. CDR3 coding DNA: TGTGCCAGTGGACAGGGATCCCCTAACTATGGCTACACCTTC.

This chain uses TRBV3-1 (or the pseudogene TRBV3-2) with TRBJ1-2, with 10 bases identical to TRBD1. This CDR3 has 15 amino acids. Per the germline V gene, CDR1 is LGHDT and CDR2 is YNNKEL (reference sequence). The trim removed 1 base at V and 4 bases at J, leaving 3 bases unmatched. For the CDR3, the DNA is TGTGCCAGCAGCCAAGCGGGACAGGGGTTCTATGGCTACACCTTC. Protein product: CASSQAGQGFYGYTF.

The rearrangement joins TRBV19 to TRBJ1-2; no definite D call. Germline CDR1 reads LNHDA; CDR2 reads SQIVND (reference sequence). This CDR3 is 11 amino acids long. The V gene lost 7 bases and the J gene lost 10 bases, with 13 bases spanning the gap. The CDR3 is CASNRSGYYTF. Written as DNA, the CDR3 is TGTGCCAGTAACCGTTCGGGGTACTACACCTTC.

The chain is built from TRBV11-2 and TRBJ2-1, with D possibly matching TRBD2 (5 bases). From germline, CDR1 is SGHAT and CDR2 FQNNGV. Trimming removed 4 bases from V and 14 bases from J, with 12 bases in between. The CDR3 contains 11 residues. The CDR3 loop is CASSSGPGKFF. The CDR3 DNA is TGTGCCAGCAGCTCTGGGCCCGGGAAGTTCTTC.

Only one count was recorded for this clone. The J gene is TRBJ1-5, the V gene TRBV7-8; D call uncertain. The CDR3 runs to 14 residues. Germline-derived CDR1 and CDR2 are SGHVS and FQNEAQ. Between the trimmed V and J ends, which lost 5 bases and 3 bases, there was a span of 11 bases. The CDR3 coding sequence is TGTGCCAGCAGCCCTAGGAGCCTCAATCAGCCCCAGCATTTT. Its translation: CASSPRSLNQPQHF.

On this clone: Relative to the germline gene, one junction end is altered; a read error may explain this. This chain connects TRBV6-5 to TRBJ1-1, with D maybe TRBD1 (6 bases). CDR3 length: 12 residues. Germline lookup yields CDR1 MNHEY and CDR2 SVGAGI. The CDR3 bases are TGTGCCAGCAGCTTTCGGGACACAGAAGCTTTCTTT. Amino acids: CASSFRDTEAFF.

This clone was picked up a small number of times. This sequence joins TRBV27 and TRBJ1-6; TRBD1 aligns across 10 bases. V shed 5 bases, J shed 10 bases, and the junction held 8 bases outside the gene matches. CDR3 size: 15 residues. The germline gives CDR1 MNHEY, CDR2 SMNVEV (reference sequence). DNA of the CDR3: TGTGCCAGCAGTACGTCCGACAGGGGGCAATCACCCCTCCACTTT. Its translation is CASSTSDRGQSPLHF.

The chain combines TRBV30 with TRBJ1-2; D unresolved. Germline V gene lookup returns CDR1 GTSNPN and CDR2 SVGIG (reference sequence). The CDR3 spans 13 residues. With 5 bases removed from V and 2 bases from J, the gap between germline ends came to 12 bases. The CDR3 DNA sequence: TGTGCCTGGTTTGGTAAGGAGAACTATGGCTACACCTTC. It translates to CAWFGKENYGYTF. The whole variable domain, filled in from reference TRBV30 and TRBJ1-2, reads SQTIHQWPATLVQPVGSPLSLECTVEGTSNPNLYWYRQAAGRGLQLLFYSVGIGQISSEVPQNLSASRPQDRQFILSSKKLLLSDSGFYLCAWFGKENYGYTFGSGTRLTVV.

The chain couples TRBV5-1 to TRBJ2-5; 7 bases are shared with TRBD1. There are 14 residues in the CDR3. V was pared by 2 bases and J by 4 bases, with 5 bases of the junction left unmatched. Germline values: CDR1 SGHRS, CDR2 YFSETQ. Here the CDR3 DNA reads TGCGCCAGCAGCTTTCAAGCAGGGGGAGAGACCCAGTACTTC. Protein sequence: CASSFQAGGETQYF.

The CDR3 loop reads CASSQSGRGGNEQYF. The CDR3 DNA follows: TGCGCCAGCAGCCAAAGTGGGCGGGGGGGCAACGAGCAGTACTTC. The genes are TRBV4-1 and TRBJ2-7; 9 nucleotides line up with TRBD2. Trimming at V came to 2 bases and at J to 5 bases, leaving 7 bases not matched to a gene. Germline CDR1 reads MGHRA; CDR2 reads YSYEKL. The CDR3 covers 15 residues.

The chain couples TRBV5-1 to TRBJ2-5, with a weak D call TRBD2 (5 bases). The germline V gene has CDR1 SGHRS and CDR2 YFSETQ. The CDR3 has 11 residues. The V gene lost 5 bases and the J gene lost 10 bases, with 12 bases spanning the gap. The CDR3 loop is CASRAEAVQYF. For the CDR3, the DNA is TGCGCCAGCAGGGCGGAAGCGGTCCAGTACTTC. Combining the CDR3 with reference TRBV5-1 and TRBJ2-5 gives the whole variable domain KAGVTQTPRYLIKTRGQQVTLSCSPISGHRSVSWYQQTPGQGLQFLFEYFSETQRNKGNFPGRFSGRQFSNSRSEMNVSTLELGDSALYLCASRAEAVQYFGPGTRLLVL.

CDR3 region: CASSEPGQTSSYEQYF. The CDR3 coding sequence is TGTGCCAGCAGCGAACCGGGACAGACCAGCTCCTACGAGCAGTACTTC. This chain links TRBV7-2 with TRBJ2-7; 7 bases map to TRBD1. Germline loops: CDR1 SGHTA, CDR2 FQGNSA. Unmatched junction bases numbered 10, after V lost 5 bases and J lost 0 bases. The CDR3 totals 16 residues.

The genes are TRBV7-8 and TRBJ2-3; 10 nucleotides line up with TRBD2. In germline, CDR1 is SGHVS, CDR2 FQNEAQ. The CDR3 is 17 residues long. J gave up 2 bases and V 4 bases, and 9 bases lay outside the gene matches. The CDR3 nucleotides read TGTGCCAGCAGCTACAACCAGCGGGGGGGTGACACAGATACGCAGTATTTT. It translates to CASSYNQRGGDTDTQYF. The full variable domain, completed using reference TRBV7-8 and TRBJ2-3, is GAGVSQSPRYKVAKRGQDVALRCDPISGHVSLFWYQQALGQGPEFLTYFQNEAQLDKSGLPSDRFFAERPEGSVSTLKIQRTQQEDSAVYLCASSYNQRGGDTDTQYFGPGTRLTVL.